A selection of T cell receptor beta chains follows, all from one sample in a study of T cell responses to AZD1222 COVID-19 vaccine. Measured with immunoSEQ multiplex PCR; TCRdb has only the in-frame clones, and not every one. Here the sample spans around 150,000 clones, 80% to 95% being singletons. This specimen consisted of peripheral blood, obtained on day 0 of AZD1222 vaccination. The source is an adult in good health. Each CDR3 is given with its conserved first and last residue. Fields, in order: J gene, clone size, D gene, V gene, CDR3 DNA, CDR3 protein. D genes are given only for firm matches. Clone size is shown for a subset of rows, as once, few, many or a class of expanded clone.

>TRBJ2-3|-|TRBD1|TRBV2
TGTGCCAGCAGCGCCGCCGGGACAGGAACAGATACGCAGTATTTT
CASSAAGTGTDTQYF
>TRBJ1-5|-|TRBD1|TRBV6-5
TGTGCCAGCAGTATGACAGGGGGCGCTTTACAGCCCCAGCATTTT
CASSMTGGALQPQHF
>TRBJ2-1|-|TRBD2|TRBV7-2
TGTGCCAGCAGCTTCCGACTAGCGGGGGAGCAGTTCTTC
CASSFRLAGEQFF
>TRBJ1-1|-|-|TRBV5-1
TGCGCCAGCAGCTTGGCCATGGGGAGTATGAACACTGAAGCTTTCTTT
CASSLAMGSMNTEAFF
>TRBJ2-3|-|TRBD1|TRBV6-4
TGTGCCAGCAGTCCTAGAGGGACAGTCGGCACAGATACGCAGTATTTT
CASSPRGTVGTDTQYF
>TRBJ2-3|-|-|TRBV7-2
TGTGCCAGCAGCGCAGGCCCGAACACAGATACGCAGTATTTT
CASSAGPNTDTQYF
>TRBJ2-2|-|TRBD1|TRBV28
TGTGCCAGTCTAAGATCCGGGACAGGGGGCGTCGGGGAGCTGTTTTTT
CASLRSGTGGVGELFF
>TRBJ1-6|-|TRBD1|TRBV28
TGTGCCAGCAGTTGGACGGGGGGGACAGCTTCACCCCTCCACTTT
CASSWTGGTASPLHF
>TRBJ2-2|-|TRBD1|TRBV3-1/TRBV3-2
TGTGCCAGCAGCCTCAGTCGACAGGGGGCAACGAGCACCGGGGAGCTGTTTTTT
CASSLSRQGATSTGELFF
>TRBJ1-5|-|-|TRBV5-8
TGTGCCAGCAGCTCCTACGGATCTCTTTATCAGCCCCAGCATTTT
CASSSYGSLYQPQHF
>TRBJ1-1|once|-|TRBV15
TGTGCCACCAGTAGAGGAGGGGCTAAACTATTGAGCACTGAAGCTTTCTTT
CATSRGGAKLLSTEAFF
>TRBJ1-1|-|-|TRBV5-1
TGCGCCAGCAGCTATGGGACTACAGCAGCTTTCTTT
CASSYGTTAAFF
>TRBJ2-1|-|-|TRBV25-1
TGTGCCAGCAGTGAAGGAGGGCGGCTAGAAGACAATGAGCAGTTCTTC
CASSEGGRLEDNEQFF
>TRBJ1-2|-|-|TRBV29-1
TGCAGCGTGGGGGCAGGCTATGGCTACACCTTC
CSVGAGYGYTF
>TRBJ1-1|-|-|TRBV5-5
TGTGCCAGCAGCCAGTCGCAACTGAACACTGAAGCTTTCTTT
CASSQSQLNTEAFF
>TRBJ1-1|-|-|TRBV28
TGTGCCAGCAGTTTATCGACTGAAGCTTTCTTT
CASSLSTEAFF
>TRBJ2-5|-|TRBD2|TRBV4-2
TGTGCCAGCAGCCCAATCGGGGGAGGGTTAGAGACCCAGTACTTC
CASSPIGGGLETQYF
>TRBJ1-1|once|TRBD1|TRBV19
TGTGCCAGTAGCCTGACAGGGATAAAAGGTGAAGCTTTCTTT
CASSLTGIKGEAFF
>TRBJ1-2|once|TRBD1|TRBV3-1/TRBV3-2
TGTGCCAGCAGCCAACGCCCCAGGGGGGACTACACCTTC
CASSQRPRGDYTF
>TRBJ2-3|-|TRBD2|TRBV19
TGTGCCAGTAGTCCTTCTAGCGGGGGGGCCGATACGCAGTATTTT
CASSPSSGGADTQYF
>TRBJ1-2|once|-|TRBV6-5
TGTGCCAGCAGTTACTCTGGCTTAACAGGGTATGGCTACACCTTC
CASSYSGLTGYGYTF
>TRBJ1-1|-|-|TRBV15
TGTGCCACCAGCACGGGAATGAACACTGAAGCTTTCTTT
CATSTGMNTEAFF
>TRBJ2-2|-|-|TRBV28
TGTGCCAGTCAAGGCGGGGTAATTACCGGGGAGCTGTTTTTT
CASQGGVITGELFF
>TRBJ2-7|-|TRBD2|TRBV6-1
TGTGCCAGCAGTGAATGGGCAGGACTAGCGGCAACCTACGAGCAGTACTTC
CASSEWAGLAATYEQYF
>TRBJ1-5|-|-|TRBV5-1
TGCGCCAGCAGCTTGGAGGGGGTCGGCAATCAGCCCCAGCATTTT
CASSLEGVGNQPQHF
>TRBJ2-2|-|TRBD2|TRBV10-3
TGTGCCATCAGTGTTTTGACTAGCGGGAGGGGCACCGGGGAGCTGTTTTTT
CAISVLTSGRGTGELFF
>TRBJ1-3|-|-|TRBV18
TGTGCCAGCTCACCCGAGAGCAGCTCTGGAAACACCATATATTTT
CASSPESSSGNTIYF
>TRBJ2-5|few|-|TRBV19
TGTGCCAGTACCCCCCCAGGAGCACAAGAGACCCAGTACTTC
CASTPPGAQETQYF
>TRBJ2-7|-|-|TRBV11-2
TGTGCCAGCAGCTTAATAGGCAGGGACGTGGGCGAGCAGTACTTC
CASSLIGRDVGEQYF
>TRBJ2-3|once|-|TRBV7-2
TGTGCCAGCAGCTTAGGCGGGCACACAGATACGCAGTATTTT
CASSLGGHTDTQYF
>TRBJ2-5|-|TRBD1|TRBV7-9
TGTGCCAGCAGCCTCGGACAGGGGATAGAGACCCAGTACTTC
CASSLGQGIETQYF
>TRBJ2-1|-|-|TRBV24-1
TGTGCCACCAGTGATTACATATCGGGGTCCTACAATGAGCAGTTCTTC
CATSDYISGSYNEQFF
>TRBJ2-1|-|-|TRBV19
TGTGCCAGTAGTATTAGAGGTAGCGGCCCCCATGGGGAGCAGTTCTTC
CASSIRGSGPHGEQFF
>TRBJ1-5|-|TRBD1|TRBV28
TGTGCCAGCAGCGGGACAGGGGATATGATTGCCGTTGGTAGCAATCAGCCCCAGCATTTT
CASSGTGDMIAVGSNQPQHF
>TRBJ1-2|once|-|TRBV24-1
TGTGCCACCAGTGAGAGAGACGATCTAAGCTACACCTTC
CATSERDDLSYTF
>TRBJ2-7|-|-|TRBV4-2
TGTGCCAGCAGCCAAGTGTGGGGCTCCTCCTACGAGCAGTACTTC
CASSQVWGSSYEQYF
>TRBJ1-5|-|-|TRBV13
TGTGCCAGCAGCTTATTTTACAGTGCGGCACTCAATCAGCCCCAGCATTTT
CASSLFYSAALNQPQHF
>TRBJ2-1|few|TRBD2|TRBV7-7
TGTGCTAGCAGCCCCTTTGCGGGGGGGCACTACAATGAGCAGTTCTTC
CASSPFAGGHYNEQFF
>TRBJ2-3|-|-|TRBV15
TGTGCCACCAGCAGAGGGAGAGGGAGCACAGATACGCAGTATTTT
CATSRGRGSTDTQYF
>TRBJ1-5|-|-|TRBV19
TGTGCCAGTAAAAGTGGCGGAAACCGGGATCAGCCCCAGCATTTT
CASKSGGNRDQPQHF
>TRBJ1-6|-|-|TRBV27
TGTGCCACCATGGACGGCAAGAGCTCCTATAATTCACCCCTCCACTTT
CATMDGKSSYNSPLHF
>TRBJ2-3|once|-|TRBV6-5
TGTGCCAGCGCGTGGGCATTAAAGACAGATACGCAGTATTTT
CASAWALKTDTQYF